This T cell receptor (beta chain) was identified in a study of T cells after posttransplantation cyclophosphamide. General study results and limits: Later post-transplant blood repertoires were often dominated by donor CD8+ memory clones. Skin or GI-infiltrating T cells shared few TRB sequences with blood.

The CDR3 is 15 residues long. Trimming pared 2 bases from V and 2 bases from J, leaving 13 bases between. Germline lookup yields CDR1 SNHLY and CDR2 FYNNEI. The data were produced by immunoSEQ multiplex PCR, yet TCRdb's version contains in-frame clones alone and is incomplete. The data show over 30,000 clones, with none appearing a single time. Peripheral blood was collected from the related graft donor on the marrow donation day. The table lists this clone with many counts. Its target is not known. The specimen sequenced was PBMCs. The source is a girl under 18 in good health, CMV-negative, and a related stem cell transplant donor. The chain carries TRBV2 and TRBJ2-7; D might be TRBD2 (6 bases). The CDR3 DNA reads as TGTGCCAGCAGTGAACAACTAGCAGGCCCCTACGAGCAGTACTTC. The encoded protein is CASSEQLAGPYEQYF. Using reference TRBV2 and TRBJ2-7 for the parts outside the CDR3, the full variable domain is EPEVTQTPSHQVTQMGQEVILRCVPISNHLYFYWYRQILGQKVEFLVSFYNNEISEKSEIFDDQFSVERPDGSNFTLKIRSTKLEDSAMYFCASSEQLAGPYEQYFGPGTRLTVT.